Listed here is a single T cell receptor (beta chain). Its antigen is not identified. Newly diagnosed, the hyperthyroidism patients had under 2 months' duration and were aged 18 to 65. Reliance was placed on clinical symptoms, serum thyroxine, TRAb, thyroid ultrasound and orbital computed tomography for diagnosis. Amplification of the TCR beta CDR3 regions used RNA transcripts (as template). The first-round RT-PCR employed HTBI primers together with the Qiagen OneStep RT-PCR kit. A multiplex PCR was then performed as the second round. MiXCR was run by TCRdb on the multiplex PCR reads, yielding one entry per CDR3 protein. This sample has around 1.1 million distinct CDR3 sequences, with 35% to 40% found just once. This entry belongs to a study of Graves' ophthalmopathy and Graves' hyperthyroidism. Study results and caveats: Blood also harbored most expanded thyroid clonotypes above 0.001 frequency.

J lost 6 bases, V lost 4 bases, and 7 bases had no gene match. Germline V gene sequence: CDR1 SGHTA, CDR2 FQGNSA. The CDR3 has 14 residues. The sequence was obtained from an adult man with Graves' hyperthyroidism. Source material: peripheral blood or thyroid tissue (not recorded which). The chain links TRBV7-2 to TRBJ1-1; TRBD1 aligns across 8 bases. The CDR3 region is CASSYLQGAPEAFF. CDR3 nucleotides: TGTGCCAGCAGCTACCTTCAGGGGGCCCCTGAAGCTTTCTTT.